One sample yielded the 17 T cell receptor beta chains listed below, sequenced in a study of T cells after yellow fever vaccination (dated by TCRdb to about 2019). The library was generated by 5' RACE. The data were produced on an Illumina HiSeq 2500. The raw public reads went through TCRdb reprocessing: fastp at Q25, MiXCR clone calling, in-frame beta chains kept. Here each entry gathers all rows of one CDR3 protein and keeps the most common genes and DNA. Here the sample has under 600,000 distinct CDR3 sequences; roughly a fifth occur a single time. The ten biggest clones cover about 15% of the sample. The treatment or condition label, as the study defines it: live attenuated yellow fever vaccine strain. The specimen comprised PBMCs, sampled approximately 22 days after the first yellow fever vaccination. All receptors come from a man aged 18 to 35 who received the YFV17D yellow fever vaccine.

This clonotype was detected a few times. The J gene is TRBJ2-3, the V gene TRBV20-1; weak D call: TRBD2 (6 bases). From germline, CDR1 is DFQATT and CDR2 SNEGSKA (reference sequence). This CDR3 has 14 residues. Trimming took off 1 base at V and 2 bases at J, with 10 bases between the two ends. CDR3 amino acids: CSARARGYTDTQYF. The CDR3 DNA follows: TGCAGTGCTAGAGCCCGGGGGTACACAGATACGCAGTATTTT.

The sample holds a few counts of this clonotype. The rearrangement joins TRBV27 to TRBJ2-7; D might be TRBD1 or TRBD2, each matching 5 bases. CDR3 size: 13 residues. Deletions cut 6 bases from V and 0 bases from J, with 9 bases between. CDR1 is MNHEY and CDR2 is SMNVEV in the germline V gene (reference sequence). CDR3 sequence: CASSGANSYEQYV. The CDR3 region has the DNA TGTGCCAGCAGCGGGGCCAACTCCTACGAGCAGTACGTC.

The CDR3 DNA sequence: TGTGCCAGCAGCTTTGGACGGGAGACAGAGACCCAGTACTTC. Protein product: CASSFGRETETQYF. V gene TRBV11-3 combines with J gene TRBJ2-5; D is possibly TRBD2 (6 bases). V shed 3 bases and J shed 4 bases, with 12 bases lying between them. The CDR3 length is 14 residues. The V gene's germline CDR1 is SGHNT and CDR2 YENEEA.

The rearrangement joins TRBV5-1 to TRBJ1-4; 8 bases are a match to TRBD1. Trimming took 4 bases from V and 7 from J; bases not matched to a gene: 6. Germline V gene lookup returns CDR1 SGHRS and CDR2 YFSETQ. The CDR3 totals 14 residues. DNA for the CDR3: TGCGCCAGCAGCACCGGACAGGGCGGTGAAAAACTGTTTTTT. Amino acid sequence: CASSTGQGGEKLFF. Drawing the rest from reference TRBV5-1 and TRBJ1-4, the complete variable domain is KAGVTQTPRYLIKTRGQQVTLSCSPISGHRSVSWYQQTPGQGLQFLFEYFSETQRNKGNFPGRFSGRQFSNSRSEMNVSTLELGDSALYLCASSTGQGGEKLFFGSGTQLSVL.

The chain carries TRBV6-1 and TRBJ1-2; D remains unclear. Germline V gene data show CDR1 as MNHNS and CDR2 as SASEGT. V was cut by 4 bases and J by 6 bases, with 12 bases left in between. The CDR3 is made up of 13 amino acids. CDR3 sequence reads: CASSVNWGNGYTF. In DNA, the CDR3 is TGTGCCAGCAGTGTCAATTGGGGAAATGGCTACACCTTC.

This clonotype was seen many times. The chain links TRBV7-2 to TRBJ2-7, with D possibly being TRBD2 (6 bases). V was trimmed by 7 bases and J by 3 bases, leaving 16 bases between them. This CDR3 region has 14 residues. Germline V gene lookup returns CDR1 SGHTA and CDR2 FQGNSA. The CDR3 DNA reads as TGTGCCAGCACCTTCTCCAGGACTAACTACGAGCAGTACTTC. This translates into CASTFSRTNYEQYF.

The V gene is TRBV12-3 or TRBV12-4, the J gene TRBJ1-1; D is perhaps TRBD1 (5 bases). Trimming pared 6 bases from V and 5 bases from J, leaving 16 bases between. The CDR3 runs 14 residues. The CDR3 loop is CASSPAGFDTEAFF. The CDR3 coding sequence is TGTGCCAGCAGCCCTGCAGGGTTTGATACTGAAGCTTTCTTT.

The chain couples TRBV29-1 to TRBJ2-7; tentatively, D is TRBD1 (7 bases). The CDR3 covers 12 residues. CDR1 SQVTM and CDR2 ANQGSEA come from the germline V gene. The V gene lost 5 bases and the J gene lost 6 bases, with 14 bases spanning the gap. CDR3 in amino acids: CSVTRDRGEQYF. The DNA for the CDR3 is TGCAGCGTTACGCGGGACAGAGGCGAGCAGTACTTC.

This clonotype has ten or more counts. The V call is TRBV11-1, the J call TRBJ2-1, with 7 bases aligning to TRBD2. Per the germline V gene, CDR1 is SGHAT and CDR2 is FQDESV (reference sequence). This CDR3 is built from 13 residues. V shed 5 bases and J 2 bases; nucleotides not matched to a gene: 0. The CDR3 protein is CASSGGAYNEQFF. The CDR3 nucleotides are TGTGCCAGCAGCGGGGGGGCCTACAATGAGCAGTTCTTC.

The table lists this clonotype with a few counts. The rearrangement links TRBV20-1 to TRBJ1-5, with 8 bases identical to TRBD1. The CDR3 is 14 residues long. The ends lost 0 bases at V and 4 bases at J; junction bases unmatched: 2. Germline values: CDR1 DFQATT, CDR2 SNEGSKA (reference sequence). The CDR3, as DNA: TGCAGTGCTAGAGATGGACAGGGAAATCAGCCCCAGCATTTT. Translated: CSARDGQGNQPQHF.

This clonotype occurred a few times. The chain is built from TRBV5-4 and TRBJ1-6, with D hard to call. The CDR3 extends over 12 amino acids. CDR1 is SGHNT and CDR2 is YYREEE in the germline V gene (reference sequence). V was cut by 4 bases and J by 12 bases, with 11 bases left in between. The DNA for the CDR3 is TGTGCCAGCAGCCTACCCACCGGACCCCTCCACTTT. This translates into CASSLPTGPLHF.

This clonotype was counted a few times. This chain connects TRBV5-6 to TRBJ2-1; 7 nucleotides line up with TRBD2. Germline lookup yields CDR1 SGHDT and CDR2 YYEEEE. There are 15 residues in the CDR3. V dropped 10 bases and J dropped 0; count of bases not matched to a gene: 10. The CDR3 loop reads CAGGTGLPSYNEQFF. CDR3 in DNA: TGTGCCGGCGGAACGGGACTACCCTCCTACAATGAGCAGTTCTTC.

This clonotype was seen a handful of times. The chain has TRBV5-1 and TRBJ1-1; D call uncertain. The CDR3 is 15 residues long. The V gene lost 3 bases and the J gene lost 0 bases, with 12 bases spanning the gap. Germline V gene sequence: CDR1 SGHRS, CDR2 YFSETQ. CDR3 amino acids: CASSYDSGLNTEAFF. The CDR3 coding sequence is TGCGCCAGCAGCTATGACTCCGGTTTGAACACTGAAGCTTTCTTT.

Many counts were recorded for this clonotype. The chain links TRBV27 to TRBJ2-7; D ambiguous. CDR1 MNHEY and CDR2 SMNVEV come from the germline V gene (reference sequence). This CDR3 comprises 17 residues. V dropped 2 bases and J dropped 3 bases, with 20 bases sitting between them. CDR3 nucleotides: TGTGCCAGCAGTTTAGTAACTTCGAGAGGAATAAACTACGAGCAGTACTTC. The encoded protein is CASSLVTSRGINYEQYF.

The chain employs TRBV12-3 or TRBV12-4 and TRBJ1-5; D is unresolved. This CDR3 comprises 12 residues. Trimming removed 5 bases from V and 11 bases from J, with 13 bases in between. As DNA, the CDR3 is TGTGCCAGCAGTCCCCCGTCGGGTACCCAGCATTTT. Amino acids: CASSPPSGTQHF.

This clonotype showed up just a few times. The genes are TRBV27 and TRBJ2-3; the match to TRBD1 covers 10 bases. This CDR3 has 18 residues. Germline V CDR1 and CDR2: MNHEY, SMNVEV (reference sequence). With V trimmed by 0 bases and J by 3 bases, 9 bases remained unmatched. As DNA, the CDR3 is TGTGCCAGCAGTTTATCGCCGGGGACAGGGGTTCTGACAGATACGCAGTATTTT. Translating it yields CASSLSPGTGVLTDTQYF.

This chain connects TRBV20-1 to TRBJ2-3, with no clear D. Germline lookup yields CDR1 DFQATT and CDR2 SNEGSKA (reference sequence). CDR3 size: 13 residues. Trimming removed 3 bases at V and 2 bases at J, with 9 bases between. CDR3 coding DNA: TGCAGTGCTAGGGAACCTAACACAGATACGCAGTATTTT. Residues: CSAREPNTDTQYF.